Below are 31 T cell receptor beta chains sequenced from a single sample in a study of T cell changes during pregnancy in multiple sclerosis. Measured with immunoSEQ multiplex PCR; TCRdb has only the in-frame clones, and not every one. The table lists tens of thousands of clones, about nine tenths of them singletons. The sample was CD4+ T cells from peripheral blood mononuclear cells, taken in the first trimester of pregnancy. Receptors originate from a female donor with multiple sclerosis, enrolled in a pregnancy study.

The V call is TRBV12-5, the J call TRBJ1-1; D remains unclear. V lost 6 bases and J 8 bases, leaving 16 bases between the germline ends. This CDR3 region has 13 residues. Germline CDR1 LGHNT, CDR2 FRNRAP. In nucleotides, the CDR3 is TGTGCTAGTGGCTCCTCGAGCGCAAGAGAAGCTTTCTTT. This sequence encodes CASGSSSAREAFF. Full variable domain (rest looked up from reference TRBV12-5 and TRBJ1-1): DARVTQTPRHKVTEMGQEVTMRCQPILGHNTVFWYRQTMMQGLELLAYFRNRAPLDDSGMPKDRFSAEMPDATLATLKIQPSEPRDSAVYFCASGSSSAREAFFGQGTRLTVV.

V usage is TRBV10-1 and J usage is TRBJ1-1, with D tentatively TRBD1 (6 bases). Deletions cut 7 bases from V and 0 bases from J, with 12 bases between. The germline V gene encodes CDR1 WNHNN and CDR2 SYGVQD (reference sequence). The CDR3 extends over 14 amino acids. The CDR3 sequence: CASISTGLNTEAFF. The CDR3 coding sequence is TGCGCCAGCATATCGACAGGCCTGAACACTGAAGCTTTCTTT.

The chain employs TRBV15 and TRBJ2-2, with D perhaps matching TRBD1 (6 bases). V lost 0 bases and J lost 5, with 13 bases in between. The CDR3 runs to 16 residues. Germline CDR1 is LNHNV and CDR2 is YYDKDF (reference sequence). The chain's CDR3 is CATSRDVGAYTGELFF. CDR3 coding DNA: TGTGCCACCAGCAGAGACGTGGGGGCATATACCGGGGAGCTGTTTTTT.

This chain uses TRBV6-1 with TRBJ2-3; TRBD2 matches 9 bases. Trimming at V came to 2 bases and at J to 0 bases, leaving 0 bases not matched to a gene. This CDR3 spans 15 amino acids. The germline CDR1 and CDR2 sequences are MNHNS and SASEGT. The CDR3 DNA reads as TGTGCCAGCAGTGAACTAGCGGGAAGCACAGATACGCAGTATTTT. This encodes CASSELAGSTDTQYF.

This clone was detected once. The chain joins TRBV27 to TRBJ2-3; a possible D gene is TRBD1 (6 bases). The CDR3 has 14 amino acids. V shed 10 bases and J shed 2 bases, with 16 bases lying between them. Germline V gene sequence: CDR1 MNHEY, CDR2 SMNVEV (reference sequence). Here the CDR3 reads CAKGGRIDTDTQYF. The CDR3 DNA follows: TGTGCCAAAGGGGGACGGATAGACACAGATACGCAGTATTTT.

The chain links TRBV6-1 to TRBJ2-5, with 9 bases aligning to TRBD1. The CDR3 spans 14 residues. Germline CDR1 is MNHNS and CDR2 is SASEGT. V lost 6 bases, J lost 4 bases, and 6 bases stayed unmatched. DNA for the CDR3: TGTGCCAGCAGGCTGGGACAGGGTGTAGAGACCCAGTACTTC. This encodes CASRLGQGVETQYF.

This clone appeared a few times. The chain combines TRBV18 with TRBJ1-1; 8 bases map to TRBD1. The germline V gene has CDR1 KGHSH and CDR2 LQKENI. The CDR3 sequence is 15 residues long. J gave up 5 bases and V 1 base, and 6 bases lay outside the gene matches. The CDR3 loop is CASSPHSGGRTEAFF. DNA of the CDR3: TGTGCCAGCTCACCACACTCAGGGGGCAGGACTGAAGCTTTCTTT.

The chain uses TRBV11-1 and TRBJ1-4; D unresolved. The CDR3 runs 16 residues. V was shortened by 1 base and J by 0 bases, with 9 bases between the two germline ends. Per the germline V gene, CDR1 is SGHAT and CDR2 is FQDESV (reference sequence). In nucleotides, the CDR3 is TGTGCCAGCAGCTTAGGAAGCATCGCAACTAATGAAAAACTGTTTTTT. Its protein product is CASSLGSIATNEKLFF.

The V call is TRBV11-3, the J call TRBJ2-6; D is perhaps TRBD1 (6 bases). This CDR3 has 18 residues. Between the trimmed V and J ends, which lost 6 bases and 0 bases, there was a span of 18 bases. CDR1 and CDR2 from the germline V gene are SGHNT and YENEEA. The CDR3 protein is CASSLTGGSASGANVLTF. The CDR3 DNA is TGTGCCAGCAGTCTGACAGGAGGTAGTGCCTCTGGGGCCAACGTCCTGACTTTC.

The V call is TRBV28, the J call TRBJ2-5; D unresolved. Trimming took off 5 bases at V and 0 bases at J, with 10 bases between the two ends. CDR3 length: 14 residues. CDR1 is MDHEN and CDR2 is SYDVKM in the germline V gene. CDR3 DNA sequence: TGTGCCAGCAGTCTACTGAAATACCAAGAGACCCAGTACTTC. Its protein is CASSLLKYQETQYF.

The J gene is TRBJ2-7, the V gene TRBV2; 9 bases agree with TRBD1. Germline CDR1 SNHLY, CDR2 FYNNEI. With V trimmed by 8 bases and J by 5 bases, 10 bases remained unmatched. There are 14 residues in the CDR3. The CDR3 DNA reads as TGTGCCAGCCAGAATAAACAGGGGGCCCACGAGCAGTACTTC. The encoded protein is CASQNKQGAHEQYF.

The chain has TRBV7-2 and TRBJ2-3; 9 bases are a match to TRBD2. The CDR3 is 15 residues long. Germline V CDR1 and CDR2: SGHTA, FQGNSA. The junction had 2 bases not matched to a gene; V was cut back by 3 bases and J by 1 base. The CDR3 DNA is TGTGCCAGCAGCTTCGAGCGGGGGGGCACAGATACGCAGTATTTT. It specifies CASSFERGGTDTQYF.

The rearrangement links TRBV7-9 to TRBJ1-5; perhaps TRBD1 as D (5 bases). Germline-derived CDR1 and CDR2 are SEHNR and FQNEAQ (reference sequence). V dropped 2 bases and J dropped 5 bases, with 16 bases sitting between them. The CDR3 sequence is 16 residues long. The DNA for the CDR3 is TGTGCCAGCAGCTTATACCGGGGGGTAACGGATCAGCCCCAGCATTTT. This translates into CASSLYRGVTDQPQHF.

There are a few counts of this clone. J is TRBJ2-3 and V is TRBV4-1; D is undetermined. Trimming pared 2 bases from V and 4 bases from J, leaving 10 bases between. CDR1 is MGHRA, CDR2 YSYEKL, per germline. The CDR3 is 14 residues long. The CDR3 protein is CASSQSDWPDTQYF. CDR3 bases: TGCGCCAGCAGCCAATCCGACTGGCCAGATACGCAGTATTTT.

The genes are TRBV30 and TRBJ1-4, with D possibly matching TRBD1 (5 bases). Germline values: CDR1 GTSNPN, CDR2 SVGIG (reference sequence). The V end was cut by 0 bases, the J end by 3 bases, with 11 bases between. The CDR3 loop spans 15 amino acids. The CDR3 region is CAWSVRGTANEKLFF. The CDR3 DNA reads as TGTGCCTGGAGTGTACGGGGGACTGCTAATGAAAAACTGTTTTTT.

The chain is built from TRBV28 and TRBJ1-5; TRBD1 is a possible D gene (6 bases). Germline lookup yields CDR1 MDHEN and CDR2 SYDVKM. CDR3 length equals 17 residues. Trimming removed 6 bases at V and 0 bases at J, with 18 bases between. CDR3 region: CASRHRPSGVSNQPQHF. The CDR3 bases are TGTGCCAGCAGACATCGACCATCAGGGGTTAGCAATCAGCCCCAGCATTTT.

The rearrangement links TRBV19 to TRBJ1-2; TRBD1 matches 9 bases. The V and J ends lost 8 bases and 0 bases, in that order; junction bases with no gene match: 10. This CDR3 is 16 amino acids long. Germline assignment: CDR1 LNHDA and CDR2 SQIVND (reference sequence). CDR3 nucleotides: TGTGCCAGTCTAGGGGACAGGGCCCTCTCTAACTATGGCTACACCTTC. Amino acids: CASLGDRALSNYGYTF.

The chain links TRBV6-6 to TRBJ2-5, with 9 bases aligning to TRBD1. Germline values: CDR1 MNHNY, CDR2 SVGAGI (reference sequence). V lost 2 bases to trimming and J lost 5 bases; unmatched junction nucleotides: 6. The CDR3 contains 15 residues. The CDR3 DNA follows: TGTGCCAGCAGTTACCCCGGGACAGGGTTCGAGACCCAGTACTTC. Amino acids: CASSYPGTGFETQYF.

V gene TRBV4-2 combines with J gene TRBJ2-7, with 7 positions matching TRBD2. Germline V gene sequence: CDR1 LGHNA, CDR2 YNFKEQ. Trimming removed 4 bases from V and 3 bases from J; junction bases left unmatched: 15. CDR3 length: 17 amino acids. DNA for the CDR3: TGTGCCAGCAGCCCCCGGAAAGCAAGCGGGGTAGTCTACGAGCAGTACTTC. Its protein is CASSPRKASGVVYEQYF.

CDR3 sequence reads: CACGRDSRKEAFF. The CDR3, as DNA: TGTGCCTGCGGACGGGACAGTCGGAAAGAAGCTTTCTTT. The chain couples TRBV30 to TRBJ1-1; 7 bases align to TRBD1. The CDR3 covers 13 residues. Trimming at V came to 6 bases and at J to 8 bases, leaving 12 bases not matched to a gene. Germline assignment: CDR1 GTSNPN and CDR2 SVGIG (reference sequence).

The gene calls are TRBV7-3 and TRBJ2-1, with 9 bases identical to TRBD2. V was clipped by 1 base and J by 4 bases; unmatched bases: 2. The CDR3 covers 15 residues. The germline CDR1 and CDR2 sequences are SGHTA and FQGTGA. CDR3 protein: CASSLIAGEYNEQFF. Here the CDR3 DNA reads TGTGCCAGCAGCTTAATAGCGGGGGAATACAATGAGCAGTTCTTC.

The CDR3: CASSRTASNSPLHF. CDR3 coding DNA: TGTGCCAGCAGTCGGACAGCCTCTAATTCACCCCTCCACTTT. The chain has TRBV6-5 and TRBJ1-6, with D perhaps TRBD1 (6 bases). This CDR3 is built from 14 residues. V gave up 5 bases and J gave up 6 bases, with 11 bases separating them. CDR1 MNHEY and CDR2 SVGAGI come from the germline V gene.

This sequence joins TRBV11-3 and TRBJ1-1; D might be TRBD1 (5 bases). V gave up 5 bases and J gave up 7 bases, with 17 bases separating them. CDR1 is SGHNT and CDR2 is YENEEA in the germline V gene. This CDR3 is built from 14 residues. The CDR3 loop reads CASSQIGGDNEAFF. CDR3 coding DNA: TGTGCCAGCAGCCAAATAGGAGGGGATAATGAAGCTTTCTTT.

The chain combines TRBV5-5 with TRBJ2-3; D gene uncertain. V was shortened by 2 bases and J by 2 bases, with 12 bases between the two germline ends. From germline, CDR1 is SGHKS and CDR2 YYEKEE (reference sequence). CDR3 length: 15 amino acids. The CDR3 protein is CASSFSGFYTDTQYF. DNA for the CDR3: TGTGCCAGCAGCTTTAGTGGTTTCTACACAGATACGCAGTATTTT.

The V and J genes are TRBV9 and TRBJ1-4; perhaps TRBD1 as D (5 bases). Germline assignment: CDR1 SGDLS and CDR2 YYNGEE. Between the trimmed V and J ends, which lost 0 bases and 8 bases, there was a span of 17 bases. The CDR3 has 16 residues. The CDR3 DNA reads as TGTGCCAGCAGCGTAGAATCTGGCAGGGAGGGAGAAAAACTGTTTTTT. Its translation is CASSVESGREGEKLFF.

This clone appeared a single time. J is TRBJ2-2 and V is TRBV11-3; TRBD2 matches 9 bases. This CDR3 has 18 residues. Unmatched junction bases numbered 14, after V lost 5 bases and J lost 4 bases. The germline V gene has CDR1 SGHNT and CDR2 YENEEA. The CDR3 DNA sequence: TGTGCCAGCAGCGCGAAGAGGGGGGGACTAGCAGGCACCGGGGAGCTGTTTTTT. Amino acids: CASSAKRGGLAGTGELFF. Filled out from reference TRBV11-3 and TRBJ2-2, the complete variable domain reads EAGVVQSPRYKIIEKKQPVAFWCNPISGHNTLYWYLQNLGQGPELLIRYENEEAVDDSQLPKDRFSAERLKGVDSTLKIQPAELGDSAVYLCASSAKRGGLAGTGELFFGEGSRLTVL.

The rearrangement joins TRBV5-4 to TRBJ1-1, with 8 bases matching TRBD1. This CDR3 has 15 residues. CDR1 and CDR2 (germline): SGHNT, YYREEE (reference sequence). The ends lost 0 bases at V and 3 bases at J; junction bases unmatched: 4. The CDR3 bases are TGTGCCAGCAGCTTGGCAGGGGGCGGGTACACTGAAGCTTTCTTT. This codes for CASSLAGGGYTEAFF.

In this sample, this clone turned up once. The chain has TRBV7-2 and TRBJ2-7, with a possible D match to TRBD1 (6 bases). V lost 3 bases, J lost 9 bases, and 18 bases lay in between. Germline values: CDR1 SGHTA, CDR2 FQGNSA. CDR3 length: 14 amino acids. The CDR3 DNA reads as TGTGCCAGCAGCTTGGGGGACACTCGTAGAGGGCAGTACTTC. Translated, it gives CASSLGDTRRGQYF.

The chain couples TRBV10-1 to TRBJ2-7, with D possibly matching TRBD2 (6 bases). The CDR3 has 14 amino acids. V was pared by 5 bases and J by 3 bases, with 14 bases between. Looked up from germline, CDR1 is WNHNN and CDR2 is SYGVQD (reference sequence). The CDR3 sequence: CASSLASVCYEQYF. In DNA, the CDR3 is TGCGCCAGCAGTCTAGCGTCGGTTTGCTACGAGCAGTACTTC.

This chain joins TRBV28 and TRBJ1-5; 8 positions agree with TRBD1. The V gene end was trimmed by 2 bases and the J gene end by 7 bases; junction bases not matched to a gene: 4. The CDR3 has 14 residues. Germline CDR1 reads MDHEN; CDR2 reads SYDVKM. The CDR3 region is CASSLMAGGQPQHF. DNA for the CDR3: TGTGCCAGCAGTTTAATGGCAGGGGGCCAGCCCCAGCATTTT.

DNA for the CDR3: TGTGCCAGCAGCCGCACGAGGGTGGGTGAAAAACTGTTTTTT. This encodes CASSRTRVGEKLFF. The gene calls are TRBV6-1 and TRBJ1-4; D is unresolved. Germline V lookup: CDR1 MNHNS, CDR2 SASEGT. V lost 6 bases to trimming and J lost 7 bases, with 15 bases between them. This CDR3 has 14 residues.